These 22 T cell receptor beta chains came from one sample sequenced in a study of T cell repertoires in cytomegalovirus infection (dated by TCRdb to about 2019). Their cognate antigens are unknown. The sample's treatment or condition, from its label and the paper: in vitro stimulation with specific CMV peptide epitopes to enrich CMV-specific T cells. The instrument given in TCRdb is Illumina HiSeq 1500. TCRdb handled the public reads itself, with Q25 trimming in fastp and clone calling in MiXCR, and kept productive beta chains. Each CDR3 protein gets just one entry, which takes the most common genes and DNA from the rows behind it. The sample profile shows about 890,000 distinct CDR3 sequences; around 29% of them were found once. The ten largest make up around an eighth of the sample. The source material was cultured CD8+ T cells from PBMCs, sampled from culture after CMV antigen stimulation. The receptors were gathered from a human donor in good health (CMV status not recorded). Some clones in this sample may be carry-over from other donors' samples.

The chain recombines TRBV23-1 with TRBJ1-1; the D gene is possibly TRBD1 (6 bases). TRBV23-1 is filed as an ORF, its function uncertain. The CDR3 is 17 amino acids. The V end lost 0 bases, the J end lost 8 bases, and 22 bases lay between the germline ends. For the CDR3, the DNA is TGCGCCAGCAGTCAATCGGGGGCCTTTTTGCACCGACTGGAAGCTTTCTTT. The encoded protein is CASSQSGAFLHRLEAFF.

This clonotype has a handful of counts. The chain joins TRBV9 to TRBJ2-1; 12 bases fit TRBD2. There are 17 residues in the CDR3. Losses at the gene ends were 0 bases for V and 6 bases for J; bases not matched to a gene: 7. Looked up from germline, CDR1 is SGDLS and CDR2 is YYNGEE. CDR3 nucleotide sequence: TGTGCCAGCAGCGTAGCTGCTAGCGGGGGGGTAGGCAATGAGCAGTTCTTC. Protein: CASSVAASGGVGNEQFF.

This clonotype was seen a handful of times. The CDR3 coding sequence is TGTGCCATCCCGGGACATTACTCGGGCGATGGCTACACCTTC. Translation gives CAIPGHYSGDGYTF. The chain combines TRBV10-3 with TRBJ1-2, with D maybe TRBD1 (6 bases). Germline V CDR1 and CDR2: ENHRY, SYGVKD. CDR3 size: 14 residues. V gave up 8 bases and J gave up 6 bases, with 19 bases separating them.

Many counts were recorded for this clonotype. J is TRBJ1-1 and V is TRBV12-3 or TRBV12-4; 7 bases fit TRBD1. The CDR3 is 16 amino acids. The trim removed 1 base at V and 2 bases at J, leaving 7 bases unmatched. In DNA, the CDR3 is TGTGCCAGCAGTTTAGTGTTGGGAGGGGGCAACACTGAAGCTTTCTTT. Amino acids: CASSLVLGGGNTEAFF.

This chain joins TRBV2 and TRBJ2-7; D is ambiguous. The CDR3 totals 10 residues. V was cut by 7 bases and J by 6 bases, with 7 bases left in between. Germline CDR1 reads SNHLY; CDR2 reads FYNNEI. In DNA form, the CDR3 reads TGTGCCAGCACGAAGACCGAGCAGTACTTC. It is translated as CASTKTEQYF. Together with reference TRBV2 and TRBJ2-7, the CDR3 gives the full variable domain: EPEVTQTPSHQVTQMGQEVILRCVPISNHLYFYWYRQILGQKVEFLVSFYNNEISEKSEIFDDQFSVERPDGSNFTLKIRSTKLEDSAMYFCASTKTEQYFGPGTRLTVT.

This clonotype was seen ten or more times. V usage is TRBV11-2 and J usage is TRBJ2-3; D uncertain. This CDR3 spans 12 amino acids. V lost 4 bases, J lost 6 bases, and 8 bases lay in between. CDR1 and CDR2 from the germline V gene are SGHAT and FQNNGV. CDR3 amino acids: CASSSTLDTQYF. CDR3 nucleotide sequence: TGTGCCAGCAGCTCCACCTTGGATACGCAGTATTTT. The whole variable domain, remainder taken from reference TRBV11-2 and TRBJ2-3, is EAGVAQSPRYKIIEKRQSVAFWCNPISGHATLYWYQQILGQGPKLLIQFQNNGVVDDSQLPKDRFSAERLKGVDSTLKIQPAKLEDSAVYLCASSSTLDTQYFGPGTRLTVL.

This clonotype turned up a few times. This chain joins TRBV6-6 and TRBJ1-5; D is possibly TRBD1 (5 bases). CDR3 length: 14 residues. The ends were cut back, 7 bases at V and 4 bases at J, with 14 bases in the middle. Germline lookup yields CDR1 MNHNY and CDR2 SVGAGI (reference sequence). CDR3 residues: CASNDRGANQPQHF. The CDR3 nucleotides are TGTGCCAGCAATGACAGAGGAGCTAATCAGCCCCAGCATTTT.

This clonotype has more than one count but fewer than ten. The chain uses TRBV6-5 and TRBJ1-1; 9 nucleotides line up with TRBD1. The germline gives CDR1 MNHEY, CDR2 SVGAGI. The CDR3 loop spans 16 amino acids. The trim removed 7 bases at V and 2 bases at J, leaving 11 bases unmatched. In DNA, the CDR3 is TGTGCCAGCACACCCCCTTGGACAGGGGCCAACACTGAAGCTTTCTTT. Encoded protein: CASTPPWTGANTEAFF.

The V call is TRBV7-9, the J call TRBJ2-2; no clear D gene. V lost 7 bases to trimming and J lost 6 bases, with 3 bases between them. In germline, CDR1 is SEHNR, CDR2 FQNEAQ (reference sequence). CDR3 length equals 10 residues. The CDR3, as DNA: TGTGCCAGCATCCCCGGGGAGCTGTTTTTT. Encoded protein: CASIPGELFF.

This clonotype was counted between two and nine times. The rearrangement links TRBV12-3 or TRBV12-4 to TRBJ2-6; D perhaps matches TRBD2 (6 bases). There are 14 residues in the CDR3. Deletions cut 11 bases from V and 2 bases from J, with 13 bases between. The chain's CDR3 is CAAGGTAGANVLTF. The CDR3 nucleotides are TGTGCCGCCGGAGGGACGGCTGGGGCCAACGTCCTGACTTTC.

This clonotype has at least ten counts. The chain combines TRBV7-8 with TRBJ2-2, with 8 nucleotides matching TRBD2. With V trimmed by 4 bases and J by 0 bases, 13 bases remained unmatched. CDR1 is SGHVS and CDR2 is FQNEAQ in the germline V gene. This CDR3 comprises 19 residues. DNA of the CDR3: TGTGCCAGCAGCTCCCTTTTTGGTAGCGGGGCCACGAACACCGGGGAGCTGTTTTTT. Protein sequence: CASSSLFGSGATNTGELFF. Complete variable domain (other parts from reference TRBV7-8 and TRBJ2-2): GAGVSQSPRYKVAKRGQDVALRCDPISGHVSLFWYQQALGQGPEFLTYFQNEAQLDKSGLPSDRFFAERPEGSVSTLKIQRTQQEDSAVYLCASSSLFGSGATNTGELFFGEGSRLTVL.

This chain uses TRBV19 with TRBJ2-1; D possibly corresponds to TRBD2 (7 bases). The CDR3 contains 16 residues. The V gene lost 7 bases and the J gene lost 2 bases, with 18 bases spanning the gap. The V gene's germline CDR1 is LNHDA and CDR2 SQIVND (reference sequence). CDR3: CASTSWRGGTYNEQFF. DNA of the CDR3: TGTGCCAGTACCTCTTGGAGGGGGGGAACCTACAATGAGCAGTTCTTC.

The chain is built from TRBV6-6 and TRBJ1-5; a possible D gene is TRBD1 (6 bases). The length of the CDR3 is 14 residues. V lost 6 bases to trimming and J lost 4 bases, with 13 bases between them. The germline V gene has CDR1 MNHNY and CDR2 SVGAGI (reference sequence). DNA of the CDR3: TGTGCCAGCAGAGAACGGGGGACAAATCAGCCCCAGCATTTT. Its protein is CASRERGTNQPQHF.

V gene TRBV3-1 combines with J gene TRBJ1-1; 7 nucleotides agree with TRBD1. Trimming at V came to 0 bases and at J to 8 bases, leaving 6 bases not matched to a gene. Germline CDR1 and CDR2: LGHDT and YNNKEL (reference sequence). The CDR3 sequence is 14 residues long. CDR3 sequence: CASSQESRGDEAFF. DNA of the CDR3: TGTGCCAGCAGCCAAGAATCCAGGGGGGACGAAGCTTTCTTT.

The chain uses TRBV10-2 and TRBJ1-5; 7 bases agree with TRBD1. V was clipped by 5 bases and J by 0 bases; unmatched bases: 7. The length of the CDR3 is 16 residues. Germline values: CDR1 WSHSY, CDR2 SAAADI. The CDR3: CASSTGQKYSNQPQHF. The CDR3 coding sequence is TGCGCCAGCAGTACGGGACAGAAATATAGCAATCAGCCCCAGCATTTT.

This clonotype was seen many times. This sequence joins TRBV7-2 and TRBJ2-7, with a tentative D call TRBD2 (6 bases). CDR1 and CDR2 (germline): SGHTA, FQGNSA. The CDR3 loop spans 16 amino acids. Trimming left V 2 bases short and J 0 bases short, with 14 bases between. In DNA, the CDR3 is TGTGCCAGCAGCTTATACGGCCCCGGGAGCTCCTACGAGCAGTACGTC. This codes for CASSLYGPGSSYEQYV.

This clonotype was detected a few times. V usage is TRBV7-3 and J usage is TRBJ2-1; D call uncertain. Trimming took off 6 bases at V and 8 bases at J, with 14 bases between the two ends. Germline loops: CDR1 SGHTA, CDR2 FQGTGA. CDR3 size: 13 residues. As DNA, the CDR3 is TGTGCCAGCAGTTCCCCCCCCCACGATGAGCAGTTCTTC. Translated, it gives CASSSPPHDEQFF.

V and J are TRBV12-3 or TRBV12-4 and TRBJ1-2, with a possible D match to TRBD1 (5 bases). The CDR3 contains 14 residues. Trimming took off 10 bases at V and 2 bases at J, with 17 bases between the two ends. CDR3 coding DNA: TGTGCCACCCGGGGGGGAAGTCCCAACTATGGCTACACCTTC. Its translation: CATRGGSPNYGYTF.

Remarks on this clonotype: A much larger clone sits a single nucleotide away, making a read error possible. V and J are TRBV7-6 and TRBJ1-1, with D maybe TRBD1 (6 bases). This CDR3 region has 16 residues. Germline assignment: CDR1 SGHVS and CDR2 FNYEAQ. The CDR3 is CASNLDEATGSTEAFF. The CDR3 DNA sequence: TGTGCCAGCAACTTAGATGAAGCCACAGGGTCTACTGAAGCTTTCTTT.

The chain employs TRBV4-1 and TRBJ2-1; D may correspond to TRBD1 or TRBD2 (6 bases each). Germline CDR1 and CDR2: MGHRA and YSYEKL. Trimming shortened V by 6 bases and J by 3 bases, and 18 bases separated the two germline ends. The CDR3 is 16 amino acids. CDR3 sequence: CASSRSPRGDYNEQFF. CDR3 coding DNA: TGCGCCAGCAGTCGAAGTCCGAGGGGGGACTACAATGAGCAGTTCTTC.

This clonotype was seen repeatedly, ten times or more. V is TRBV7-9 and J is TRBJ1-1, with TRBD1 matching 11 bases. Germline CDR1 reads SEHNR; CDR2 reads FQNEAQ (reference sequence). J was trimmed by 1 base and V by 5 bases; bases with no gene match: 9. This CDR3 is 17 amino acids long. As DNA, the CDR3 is TGTGCCAGCAGCCCCCCGGACAGGGGGCGGGGGAACACTGAAGCTTTCTTT. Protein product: CASSPPDRGRGNTEAFF.

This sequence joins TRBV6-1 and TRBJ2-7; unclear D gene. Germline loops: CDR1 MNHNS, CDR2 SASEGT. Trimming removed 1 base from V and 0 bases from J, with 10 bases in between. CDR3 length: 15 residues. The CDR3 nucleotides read TGTGCCAGCAGTGAAGTTCACCTTAGCTCCTACGAGCAGTACGTC. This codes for CASSEVHLSSYEQYV.